A single sample is the source of the 22 T cell receptor beta chains below, sequenced in a study of T cells after yellow fever vaccination (dated by TCRdb to between 2018 and 2021). This sample's treatment or condition label indicates: live attenuated yellow fever vaccine strain. Library creation used 5' RACE. The sequencing machine was an Illumina HiSeq 2500. TCRdb handled the public reads itself, with Q25 trimming in fastp and clone calling in MiXCR, and kept productive beta chains. When rows share a CDR3 protein, they turn into one entry using the most common DNA and genes. Present in this sample are under 300,000 distinct CDR3 sequences, 6.7% of which were seen just once. About 0.95% of the sample goes to the ten largest clones. Specimen: CD4+ T cells sorted from PBMCs, collected on the day of the yellow fever booster vaccination. The source of these receptors is a young man who received the YFV17D yellow fever vaccine.

This clonotype was detected many times. This sequence joins TRBV9 and TRBJ1-2; D remains unclear. The CDR3 is 12 residues long. Trimming stripped 0 bases from V and 5 bases from J, with 5 bases between. The germline V gene encodes CDR1 SGDLS and CDR2 YYNGEE. The CDR3 DNA reads TGTGCCAGCAGCGTAGGAGTATATGGCTACACCTTC. Translated: CASSVGVYGYTF.

The table lists this clonotype with many counts. The rearrangement uses TRBV5-1 and TRBJ1-2; 7 positions match TRBD1. This CDR3 has 14 amino acids. The junction had 5 bases not matched to a gene; V was cut back by 2 bases and J by 4 bases. Germline CDR1 reads SGHRS; CDR2 reads YFSETQ. CDR3 nucleotides: TGCGCCAGCAGCTTTGAGGGGGCTGGCTATGGCTACACCTTC. Translation gives CASSFEGAGYGYTF.

There are a few counts of this clonotype. The rearrangement joins TRBV30 to TRBJ2-7; the D is unclear. Germline V CDR1 and CDR2: GTSNPN, SVGIG (reference sequence). The CDR3 sequence is 15 residues long. The V end lost 0 bases, the J end lost 1 base, and 13 bases lay between the germline ends. CDR3 sequence: CAWSVPRLISYEQYF. The CDR3 nucleotides are TGTGCCTGGAGTGTCCCCAGATTAATTTCCTACGAGCAGTACTTC.

The rearrangement uses TRBV6-1 and TRBJ1-5, with 9 bases that match TRBD1. The V gene end was trimmed by 5 bases and the J gene end by 3 bases; junction bases not matched to a gene: 5. This CDR3 has 15 amino acids. Germline V gene lookup returns CDR1 MNHNS and CDR2 SASEGT. CDR3 nucleotides: TGTGCCAGCAGTCCCGGGACAGGGATCAATCAGCCCCAGCATTTT. It is translated as CASSPGTGINQPQHF.

This clonotype was detected only a few times. The gene calls are TRBV29-1 and TRBJ1-2, with D unresolved. The length of the CDR3 is 13 residues. CDR1 and CDR2 from the germline V gene are SQVTM and ANQGSEA. Trimming shortened V by 4 bases and J by 5 bases, and 14 bases separated the two germline ends. For the CDR3, the DNA is TGCAGCGTTGTGAGCCCAGGTGGTTATGGCTACACCTTC. Amino acids: CSVVSPGGYGYTF.

This clonotype was seen repeatedly, ten times or more. This chain links TRBV18 with TRBJ2-3; 7 bases are a match to TRBD2. The CDR3 extends over 13 amino acids. The ends lost 7 bases at V and 3 bases at J; junction bases unmatched: 4. Germline V gene sequence: CDR1 KGHSH, CDR2 LQKENI. DNA for the CDR3: TGTGCCAGCTTCACCGGGGGGACAGATACGCAGTATTTT. Amino acids: CASFTGGTDTQYF. The entire variable domain, with the rest obtained from reference TRBV18 and TRBJ2-3, is as follows: NAGVMQNPRHLVRRRGQEARLRCSPMKGHSHVYWYRQLPEEGLKFMVYLQKENIIDESGMPKERFSAEFPKEGPSILRIQQVVRGDSAAYFCASFTGGTDTQYFGPGTRLTVL.

The sample holds a few counts of this clonotype. V is TRBV20-1 and J is TRBJ1-1; no firm D call. The CDR3 has 14 amino acids. The germline V and J ends were trimmed by 3 bases and 1 base, with 12 bases remaining between them. CDR1 DFQATT and CDR2 SNEGSKA come from the germline V gene (reference sequence). This chain's CDR3 is CSARGLRQNTEAFF. The CDR3 nucleotides read TGCAGTGCTAGGGGCCTGCGACAGAACACTGAAGCTTTCTTT.

V and J are TRBV27 and TRBJ2-1, with 9 bases matching TRBD1. CDR3 size: 17 residues. CDR1 and CDR2 from the germline V gene are MNHEY and SMNVEV (reference sequence). Germline trimming cut 4 bases from V and 12 bases from J; bases unmatched to any gene: 19. The CDR3 spells CASSSGLGDRVLSGQFF. CDR3 coding DNA: TGTGCCAGCAGTTCGGGTTTAGGGGACAGGGTTCTTTCGGGGCAGTTCTTC.

This clonotype occurred many times. The gene calls are TRBV7-9 and TRBJ1-2, with 7 positions matching TRBD1. Unmatched junction bases numbered 5, after V lost 5 bases and J lost 8 bases. CDR1 and CDR2 (germline): SEHNR, FQNEAQ (reference sequence). CDR3 length: 12 amino acids. The CDR3 loop is CASSGEDRGYTF. The CDR3 nucleotides are TGTGCCAGCAGCGGGGAGGACAGGGGCTACACCTTC.

CDR3 residues: CAINNRQGYEQYF. The CDR3 region has the DNA TGTGCCATCAATAATCGACAGGGCTACGAGCAGTACTTC. The genes are TRBV10-3 and TRBJ2-7, with 7 bases lining up with TRBD1. Germline CDR1 is ENHRY and CDR2 is SYGVKD. The CDR3 has 13 amino acids. Trimming at V came to 7 bases and at J to 3 bases, leaving 6 bases not matched to a gene.

The chain uses TRBV2 and TRBJ1-1; no reliable D call. Germline-derived CDR1 and CDR2 are SNHLY and FYNNEI. With 3 bases removed from V and 4 bases from J, the gap between germline ends came to 9 bases. This CDR3 contains 13 residues. The CDR3 DNA reads TGTGCCAGCAGTGACTATGGTTCCACTGAAGCTTTCTTT. Residues: CASSDYGSTEAFF.

V is TRBV10-3 and J is TRBJ2-7; D is unresolved. Between the trimmed V and J ends, which lost 0 bases and 6 bases, there was a span of 6 bases. The CDR3 sequence is 12 residues long. Germline-derived CDR1 and CDR2 are ENHRY and SYGVKD. The CDR3 bases are TGTGCCATCAGTGAGTCGATTACCGAGCAGTACTTC. Translated, it gives CAISESITEQYF.

The rearrangement joins TRBV2 to TRBJ1-2; unclear D gene. The germline CDR1 and CDR2 sequences are SNHLY and FYNNEI. V was trimmed by 3 bases and J by 5 bases, leaving 13 bases between them. This CDR3 has 14 amino acids. The CDR3 DNA reads TGTGCCAGCAGTGAGAGCAATTTCTATTATGGCTACACCTTC. It is translated as CASSESNFYYGYTF.

The gene calls are TRBV12-3 or TRBV12-4 and TRBJ1-2; 9 nucleotides line up with TRBD1. Trimming cost V 2 bases and J 6 bases; bases outside gene matches: 4. The CDR3 extends over 14 amino acids. This chain's CDR3 is CASSLFDRGNGYTF. The CDR3 DNA is TGTGCCAGCAGTTTATTCGACAGGGGGAATGGCTACACCTTC.

The sample holds many counts of this clonotype. The chain joins TRBV7-2 to TRBJ2-5, with D tentatively TRBD1 or TRBD2 (5 bases each). Germline V CDR1 and CDR2: SGHTA, FQGNSA. The CDR3 is made up of 13 amino acids. Trimming shortened V by 5 bases and J by 7 bases, and 14 bases separated the two germline ends. In DNA form, the CDR3 reads TGTGCCAGCAGCCAAAGGGACGGCGGGACCCAGTACTTC. Translated, it gives CASSQRDGGTQYF.

The chain employs TRBV19 and TRBJ2-1; the match to TRBD2 covers 14 bases. V was clipped by 7 bases and J by 8 bases; unmatched bases: 4. The CDR3 extends over 14 amino acids. The germline V gene encodes CDR1 LNHDA and CDR2 SQIVND (reference sequence). The DNA for the CDR3 is TGTGCCAGTAAGGGACTAGCGGGAGACGATGAGCAGTTCTTC. This sequence encodes CASKGLAGDDEQFF.

This clonotype showed up just a few times. The rearrangement joins TRBV15 to TRBJ2-2; D unclear. The V gene lost 0 bases and the J gene lost 2 bases, with 7 bases spanning the gap. Germline lookup yields CDR1 LNHNV and CDR2 YYDKDF (reference sequence). CDR3 length equals 15 residues. The CDR3 here is CATSRDIVNTGELFF. As DNA, the CDR3 is TGTGCCACCAGCAGAGATATAGTCAACACCGGGGAGCTGTTTTTT.

This chain uses TRBV20-1 with TRBJ2-1, with D perhaps TRBD2 (6 bases). The CDR3 loop spans 14 amino acids. Trimming removed 0 bases from V and 7 bases from J, with 13 bases in between. The germline gives CDR1 DFQATT, CDR2 SNEGSKA (reference sequence). CDR3 sequence: CSARELGRLNEQFF. Written as DNA, the CDR3 is TGCAGTGCTAGAGAACTGGGGAGGTTGAATGAGCAGTTCTTC.

This rearrangement joins TRBV30 to TRBJ1-2, with D uncertain. Germline V lookup: CDR1 GTSNPN, CDR2 SVGIG (reference sequence). This CDR3 comprises 13 residues. Trimming took off 0 bases at V and 3 bases at J, with 8 bases between the two ends. CDR3: CAWSVDIYYGYTF. As DNA, the CDR3 is TGTGCCTGGAGTGTTGACATTTACTATGGCTACACCTTC. The full variable domain, completed using reference TRBV30 and TRBJ1-2, is SQTIHQWPATLVQPVGSPLSLECTVEGTSNPNLYWYRQAAGRGLQLLFYSVGIGQISSEVPQNLSASRPQDRQFILSSKKLLLSDSGFYLCAWSVDIYYGYTFGSGTRLTVV.

V is TRBV12-3 or TRBV12-4 and J is TRBJ1-2; maybe TRBD1 (5 bases). The CDR3 has 12 amino acids. Trimming stripped 6 bases from V and 6 bases from J, with 11 bases between. The DNA for the CDR3 is TGTGCCAGCAGGGGGGGGGAACATGGCTACACCTTC. It specifies CASRGGEHGYTF.

This clonotype was counted at least ten times. This rearrangement joins TRBV20-1 to TRBJ2-2; D is perhaps TRBD2 (6 bases). V was cut by 1 base and J by 2 bases, with 11 bases left in between. Germline V gene data show CDR1 as DFQATT and CDR2 as SNEGSKA (reference sequence). This CDR3 has 15 amino acids. Here the CDR3 reads CSARGGTYNTGELFF. The CDR3 DNA follows: TGCAGTGCTAGAGGGGGGACTTACAACACCGGGGAGCTGTTTTTT.

This clonotype was found many times. V usage is TRBV6-4 and J usage is TRBJ2-2; D remains ambiguous. Germline CDR1 reads MRHNA; CDR2 reads SNTAGT. Between the trimmed V and J ends, which lost 6 bases and 4 bases, there was a span of 15 bases. This CDR3 has 15 amino acids. This CDR3 is CASRYQDDLTGELFF. In nucleotides, the CDR3 is TGTGCCAGCAGATACCAAGATGATCTCACCGGGGAGCTGTTTTTT.